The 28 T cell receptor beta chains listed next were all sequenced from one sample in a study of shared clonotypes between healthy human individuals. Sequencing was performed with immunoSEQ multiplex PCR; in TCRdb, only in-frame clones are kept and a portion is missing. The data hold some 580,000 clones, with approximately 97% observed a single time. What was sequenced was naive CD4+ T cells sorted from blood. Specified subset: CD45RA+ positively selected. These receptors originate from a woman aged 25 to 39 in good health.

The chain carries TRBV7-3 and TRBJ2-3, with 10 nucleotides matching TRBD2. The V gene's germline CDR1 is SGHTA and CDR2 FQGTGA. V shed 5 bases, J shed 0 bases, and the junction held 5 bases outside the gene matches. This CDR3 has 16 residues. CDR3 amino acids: CASSPGLAISTDTQYF. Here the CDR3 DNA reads TGTGCCAGCAGCCCGGGACTAGCGATTAGCACAGATACGCAGTATTTT. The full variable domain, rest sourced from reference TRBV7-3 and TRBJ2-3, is GAGVSQTPSNKVTEKGKYVELRCDPISGHTALYWYRQSLGQGPEFLIYFQGTGAADDSGLPNDRFFAVRPEGSVSTLKIQRTERGDSAVYLCASSPGLAISTDTQYFGPGTRLTVL.

The CDR3 nucleotides read TGCGCCAGCAGCCAAGATTTTAGCGGGAGGGCAATCGCAGATACGCAGTATTTT. Protein: CASSQDFSGRAIADTQYF. V is TRBV4-1 and J is TRBJ2-3; TRBD2 aligns across 11 bases. The CDR3 is made up of 18 amino acids. V was clipped by 0 bases and J by 4 bases; unmatched bases: 9. Germline V lookup: CDR1 MGHRA, CDR2 YSYEKL.

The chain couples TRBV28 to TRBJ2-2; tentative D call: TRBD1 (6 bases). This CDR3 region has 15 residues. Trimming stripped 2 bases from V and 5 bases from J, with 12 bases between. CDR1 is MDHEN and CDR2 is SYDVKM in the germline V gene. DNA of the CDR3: TGTGCCAGCAGTTTAGACAGGCTGGTTACCGGGGAGCTGTTTTTT. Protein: CASSLDRLVTGELFF.

The CDR3 nucleotides read TGTGCCAGCAGTTATAAACAGGGTCTCTCTCACGAGCAGTACTTC. This gives the protein CASSYKQGLSHEQYF. The V call is TRBV5-6, the J call TRBJ2-7, with D maybe TRBD1 (6 bases). In germline, CDR1 is SGHDT, CDR2 YYEEEE. The CDR3 runs 15 residues. V was pared by 5 bases and J by 5 bases, with 20 bases between.

This chain's CDR3 is CASRTGINYGYTF. The DNA for the CDR3 is TGTGCCAGCCGCACAGGAATTAACTATGGCTACACCTTC. The chain couples TRBV2 to TRBJ1-2; possible D gene TRBD1, 5 bases. Germline V gene sequence: CDR1 SNHLY, CDR2 FYNNEI. The CDR3 consists of 13 residues. V was trimmed by 8 bases and J by 1 base, leaving 11 bases between them. Based on the CDR3 plus reference TRBV2 and TRBJ1-2, the full variable domain is EPEVTQTPSHQVTQMGQEVILRCVPISNHLYFYWYRQILGQKVEFLVSFYNNEISEKSEIFDDQFSVERPDGSNFTLKIRSTKLEDSAMYFCASRTGINYGYTFGSGTRLTVV.

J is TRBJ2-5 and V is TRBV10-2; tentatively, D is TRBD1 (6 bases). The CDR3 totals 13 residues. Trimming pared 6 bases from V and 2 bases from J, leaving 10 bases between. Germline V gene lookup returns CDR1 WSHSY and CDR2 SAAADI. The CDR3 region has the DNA TGCGCCAGCAGCTCCCAGGGGCAAGAGACCCAGTACTTC. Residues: CASSSQGQETQYF.

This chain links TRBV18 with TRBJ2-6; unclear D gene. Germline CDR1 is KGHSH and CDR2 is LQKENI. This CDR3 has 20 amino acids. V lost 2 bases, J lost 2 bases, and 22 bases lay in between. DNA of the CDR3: TGTGCCAGCTCACCAAGGGCCCAATCCCCCGAACTCACTGGGGCCAACGTCCTGACTTTC. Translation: CASSPRAQSPELTGANVLTF. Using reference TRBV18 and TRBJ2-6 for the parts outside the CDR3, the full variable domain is NAGVMQNPRHLVRRRGQEARLRCSPMKGHSHVYWYRQLPEEGLKFMVYLQKENIIDESGMPKERFSAEFPKEGPSILRIQQVVRGDSAAYFCASSPRAQSPELTGANVLTFGAGSRLTVL.

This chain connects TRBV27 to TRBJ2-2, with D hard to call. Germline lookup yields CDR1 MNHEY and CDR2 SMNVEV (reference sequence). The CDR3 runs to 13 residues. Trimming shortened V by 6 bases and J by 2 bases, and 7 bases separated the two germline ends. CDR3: CASRGGNTGELFF. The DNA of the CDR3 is TGTGCCAGCAGGGGCGGAAACACCGGGGAGCTGTTTTTT.

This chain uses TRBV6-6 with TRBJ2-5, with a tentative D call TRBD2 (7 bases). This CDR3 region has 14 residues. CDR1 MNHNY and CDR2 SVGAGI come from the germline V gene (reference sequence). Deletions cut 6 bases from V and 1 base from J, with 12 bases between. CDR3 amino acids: CASSLGGPQETQYF. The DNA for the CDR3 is TGTGCCAGCAGCCTGGGGGGGCCCCAAGAGACCCAGTACTTC.

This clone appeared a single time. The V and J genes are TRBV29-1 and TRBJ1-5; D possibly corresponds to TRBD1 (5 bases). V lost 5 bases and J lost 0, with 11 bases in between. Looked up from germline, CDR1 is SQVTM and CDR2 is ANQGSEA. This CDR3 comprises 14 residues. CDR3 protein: CSVQGEYSNQPQHF. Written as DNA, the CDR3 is TGCAGCGTTCAGGGAGAATATAGCAATCAGCCCCAGCATTTT.

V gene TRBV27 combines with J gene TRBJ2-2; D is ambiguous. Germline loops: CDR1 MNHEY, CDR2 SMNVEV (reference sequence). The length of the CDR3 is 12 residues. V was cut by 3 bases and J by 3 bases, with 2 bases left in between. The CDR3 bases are TGTGCCAGCAGTTTGTACACCGGGGAGCTGTTTTTT. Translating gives CASSLYTGELFF.

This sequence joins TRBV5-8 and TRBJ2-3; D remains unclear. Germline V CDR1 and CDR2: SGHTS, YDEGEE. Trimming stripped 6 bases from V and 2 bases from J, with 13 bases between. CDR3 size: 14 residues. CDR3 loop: CASTLTEPTDTQYF. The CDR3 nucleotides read TGTGCCAGCACCCTAACGGAGCCCACAGATACGCAGTATTTT.

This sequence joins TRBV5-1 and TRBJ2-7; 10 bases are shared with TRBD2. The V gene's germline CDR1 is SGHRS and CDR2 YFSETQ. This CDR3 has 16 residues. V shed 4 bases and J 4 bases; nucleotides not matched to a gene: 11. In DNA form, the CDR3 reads TGCGCCAGCAGCCCCAGAGAACTAGCGGGAACTTACGAGCAGTACTTC. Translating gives CASSPRELAGTYEQYF.

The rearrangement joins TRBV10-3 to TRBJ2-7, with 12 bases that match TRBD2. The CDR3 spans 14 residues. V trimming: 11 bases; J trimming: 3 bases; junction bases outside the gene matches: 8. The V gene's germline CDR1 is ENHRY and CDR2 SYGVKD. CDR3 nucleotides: TGTGCCCCCCGACTAGCGGGAGACCTCTACGAGCAGTACTTC. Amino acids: CAPRLAGDLYEQYF.

CDR3 DNA: TGTGCCAGCAGCTCTCGCAGAGCTTCCTCTGGAAACACCATATATTTT. Its protein is CASSSRRASSGNTIYF. This chain connects TRBV7-9 to TRBJ1-3; D remains ambiguous. V gave up 4 bases and J gave up 0 bases, with 13 bases separating them. Germline V gene sequence: CDR1 SEHNR, CDR2 FQNEAQ (reference sequence). The CDR3 loop spans 16 amino acids.

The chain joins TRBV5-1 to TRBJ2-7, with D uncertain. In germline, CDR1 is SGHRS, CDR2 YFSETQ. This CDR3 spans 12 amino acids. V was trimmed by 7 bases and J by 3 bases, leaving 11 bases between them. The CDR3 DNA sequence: TGCGCCAGCGCTCAAAGCGACTACGAGCAGTACTTC. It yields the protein CASAQSDYEQYF. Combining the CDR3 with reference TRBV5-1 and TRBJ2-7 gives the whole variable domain KAGVTQTPRYLIKTRGQQVTLSCSPISGHRSVSWYQQTPGQGLQFLFEYFSETQRNKGNFPGRFSGRQFSNSRSEMNVSTLELGDSALYLCASAQSDYEQYFGPGTRLTVT.

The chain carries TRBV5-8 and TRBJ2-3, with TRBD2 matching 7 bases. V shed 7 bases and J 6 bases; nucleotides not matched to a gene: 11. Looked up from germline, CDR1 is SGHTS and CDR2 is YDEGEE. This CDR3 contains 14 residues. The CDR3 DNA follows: TGTGCCAGCCGTGTGGCGGGGAGGGCTGATACGCAGTATTTT. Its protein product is CASRVAGRADTQYF.

CDR3 in amino acids: CASSSSRDRGPNEKLFF. DNA of the CDR3: TGTGCCAGCAGTTCGAGCCGGGACAGGGGACCTAATGAAAAACTGTTTTTT. This chain joins TRBV28 and TRBJ1-4, with 10 bases lining up with TRBD1. The CDR3 is made up of 17 amino acids. Germline trimming cut 4 bases from V and 3 bases from J; bases unmatched to any gene: 8. Looked up from germline, CDR1 is MDHEN and CDR2 is SYDVKM.

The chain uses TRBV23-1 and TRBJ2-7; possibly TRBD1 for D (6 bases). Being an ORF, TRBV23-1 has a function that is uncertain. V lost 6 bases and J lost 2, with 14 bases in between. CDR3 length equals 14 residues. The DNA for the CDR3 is TGCGCCAGCAGACAAAGACAGGACCCCTACGAGCAGTACTTC. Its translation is CASRQRQDPYEQYF.

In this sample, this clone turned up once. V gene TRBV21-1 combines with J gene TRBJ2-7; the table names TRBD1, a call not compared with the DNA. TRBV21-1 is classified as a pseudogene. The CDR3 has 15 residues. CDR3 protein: CASSKEQGSSYEQYF. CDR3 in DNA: TGTGCCAGCAGCAAAGAACAGGGGAGCTCCTACGAGCAGTACTTC.

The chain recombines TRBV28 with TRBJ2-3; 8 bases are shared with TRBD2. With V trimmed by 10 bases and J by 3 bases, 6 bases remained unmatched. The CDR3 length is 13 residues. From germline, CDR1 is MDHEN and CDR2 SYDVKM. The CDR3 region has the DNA TGTGCCACCCGGGGGGGTGTGACAGATACGCAGTATTTT. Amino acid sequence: CATRGGVTDTQYF. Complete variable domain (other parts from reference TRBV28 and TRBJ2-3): DVKVTQSSRYLVKRTGEKVFLECVQDMDHENMFWYRQDPGLGLRLIYFSYDVKMKEKGDIPEGYSVSREKKERFSLILESASTNQTSMYLCATRGGVTDTQYFGPGTRLTVL.

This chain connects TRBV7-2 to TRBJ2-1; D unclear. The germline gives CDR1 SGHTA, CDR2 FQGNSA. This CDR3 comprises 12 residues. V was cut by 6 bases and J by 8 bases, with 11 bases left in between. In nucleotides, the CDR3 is TGTGCCAGCAGTCCAGTAGGGTATGAGCAGTTCTTC. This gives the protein CASSPVGYEQFF.

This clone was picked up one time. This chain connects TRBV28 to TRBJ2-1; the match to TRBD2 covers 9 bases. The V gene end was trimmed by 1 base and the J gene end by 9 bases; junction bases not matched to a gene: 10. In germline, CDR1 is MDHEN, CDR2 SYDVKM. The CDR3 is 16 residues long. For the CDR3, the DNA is TGTGCCAGCAGTTTATCCCGTAGGACTAGCGTCAGTGAGCAGTTCTTC. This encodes CASSLSRRTSVSEQFF.

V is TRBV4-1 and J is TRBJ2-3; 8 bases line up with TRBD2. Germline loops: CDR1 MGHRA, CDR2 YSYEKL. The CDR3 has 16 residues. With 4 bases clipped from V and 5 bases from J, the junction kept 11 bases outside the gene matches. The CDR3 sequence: CASSRVPGGPVDTQYF. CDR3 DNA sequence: TGCGCCAGCAGCCGAGTTCCGGGAGGGCCGGTAGATACGCAGTATTTT.

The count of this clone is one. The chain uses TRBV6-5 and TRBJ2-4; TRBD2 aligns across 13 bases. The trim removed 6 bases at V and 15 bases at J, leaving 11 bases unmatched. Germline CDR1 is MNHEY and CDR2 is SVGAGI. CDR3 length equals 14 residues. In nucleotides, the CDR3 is TGTGCCAGCAGCTCGGGACTAGCGGGACCTGGTTGGTACTTC. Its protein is CASSSGLAGPGWYF.

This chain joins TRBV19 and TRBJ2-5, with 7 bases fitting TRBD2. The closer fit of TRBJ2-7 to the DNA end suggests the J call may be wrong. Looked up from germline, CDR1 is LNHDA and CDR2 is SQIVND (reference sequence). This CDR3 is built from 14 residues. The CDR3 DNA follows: TGTGCCAGTAGGAGCGGCGCGGGAGCGTACGAGCAGTACTTC. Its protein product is CASRSGAGAYEQYF.

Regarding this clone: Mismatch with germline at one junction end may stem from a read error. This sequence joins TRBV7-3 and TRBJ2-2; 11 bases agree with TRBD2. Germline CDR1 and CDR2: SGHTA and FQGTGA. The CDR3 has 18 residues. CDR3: CASSLGHSGRANTGELFF. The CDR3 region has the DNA TGTGCCAGCAGCTTAGGGCATAGCGGGAGGGCGAATACCGGGGAGCTGTTTTTT.

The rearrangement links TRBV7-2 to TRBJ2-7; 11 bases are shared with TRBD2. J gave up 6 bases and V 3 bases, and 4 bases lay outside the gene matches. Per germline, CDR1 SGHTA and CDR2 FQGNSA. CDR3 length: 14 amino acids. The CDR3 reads CASSLTSGNLEQYF. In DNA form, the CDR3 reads TGTGCCAGCAGCTTGACTAGCGGGAATCTCGAGCAGTACTTC.